Listed below are T cell receptor beta chains from one sample, sequenced in a study of blood T cell repertoires in COVID-19. Method: immunoSEQ multiplex PCR; TCRdb's copy keeps in-frame clones and lacks some. This sample has 120,000 to 150,000 clones, with around four fifths found just once. Source material: peripheral blood. Receptor source: a human donor in a cohort sampled during active COVID-19. The conserved cysteine and the conserved F or W are not part of the CDR3 here. Fields, in order: V gene, CDR3 length, D gene, CDR3 protein. The D gene is left open where the match is weak.

V gene: TRBV7-9
CDR3 length: 11
D gene: TRBD1
CDR3 protein: ASSSDRGHEAF

V gene: TRBV19
CDR3 length: 14
D gene: TRBD2
CDR3 protein: ASSIGASGSTDTQY

V gene: TRBV10-3
CDR3 length: 13
D gene: TRBD1
CDR3 protein: AISGRTGTSYEQY

V gene: TRBV9
CDR3 length: 12
D gene: -
CDR3 protein: ASSVAGVNQPQH

V gene: TRBV7-2
CDR3 length: 13
D gene: -
CDR3 protein: ASSRGIVMNTEAF

V gene: TRBV19
CDR3 length: 11
D gene: -
CDR3 protein: ASTSDRMGGYT

V gene: TRBV12-2
CDR3 length: 15
D gene: -
CDR3 protein: ASRLPEGQPSGNTIY

V gene: TRBV2
CDR3 length: 11
D gene: -
CDR3 protein: ASVRSMNTEAF

V gene: TRBV27
CDR3 length: 11
D gene: TRBD1
CDR3 protein: ASARDRGYEQY

V gene: TRBV30
CDR3 length: 12
D gene: TRBD1
CDR3 protein: AWSRGTSGNTIY

V gene: TRBV28
CDR3 length: 13
D gene: -
CDR3 protein: ASSGPGGDRTEAF

V gene: TRBV7-2
CDR3 length: 12
D gene: -
CDR3 protein: ASSVDRTNYGYT

V gene: TRBV7-2
CDR3 length: 13
D gene: TRBD1
CDR3 protein: ASSSDRVSGNTIY

V gene: TRBV10-3
CDR3 length: 12
D gene: -
CDR3 protein: AISDFRGNYGYT

V gene: TRBV30
CDR3 length: 13
D gene: TRBD1
CDR3 protein: AWTEGQGNSYEQY